This is a list of T cell receptor beta chains from one sample in a study of T cell changes during pregnancy in multiple sclerosis. Repertoires were generated with immunoSEQ multiplex PCR, while TCRdb's copy carries only in-frame clones and drops some. The table shows approximately 85,000 clones, with more than 85% occurring only once. Sequenced here: peripheral blood, sampled in the first trimester of pregnancy. These receptors were collected from a female donor with multiple sclerosis, enrolled in a pregnancy study. CDR3s include the opening cysteine and the closing phenylalanine or tryptophan. The size field is filled for only some rows; it gives once, few, many or a size class.

v_gene	j_gene	abundance	CDR3aa
TRBV6-6	TRBJ2-3	.	CASSYRVIDTQYF
TRBV6-1	TRBJ2-4	.	CASSEVISVKAKNIQYF
TRBV5-1	TRBJ2-2	.	CASSPDRTNTGELFF
TRBV5-4	TRBJ2-7	once	CASSSLPRTGEDEQYF
TRBV7-8	TRBJ1-5	.	CASSLVRGDQPQHF
TRBV10-2	TRBJ1-5	.	CASSESGRNLQRGNQPQHF
TRBV6-1	TRBJ2-7	.	CASSEQGGNYEQYF
TRBV28	TRBJ2-7	.	CASTPGGVHEQYF
TRBV4-1	TRBJ1-1	.	CASKSYGTGPKAFF
TRBV5-1	TRBJ1-1	.	CASSLRWALNTEAFF
TRBV19	TRBJ2-7	.	CASSRRTGDEQYF
TRBV4-3	TRBJ2-3	.	CASSQTSGGTDTQYF
TRBV5-1	TRBJ2-7	.	CASSLRTGGSSYEQYF
TRBV2	TRBJ2-5	.	CASSELPQETQYF
TRBV7-7	TRBJ2-5	.	CASSRTGKETQYF
TRBV7-9	TRBJ2-1	.	CASSIWQGRENEQFF
TRBV2	TRBJ2-7	.	CASSEQAGGTYEQYF
TRBV19	TRBJ2-7	.	CASSILAGSSYEQYF
TRBV28	TRBJ2-2	few	CASSTTSRGRRTGGELFF
TRBV6-6	TRBJ1-2	few	CASSSDRVLGTF
TRBV6-5	TRBJ1-2	.	CASRLGQVNYGYTF
TRBV9	TRBJ1-2	.	CASSVGREAGYTF
TRBV6-5	TRBJ2-3	.	CASSFGQGGADTQYF
TRBV5-1	TRBJ1-1	.	CASSLTGVTEAFF
TRBV6-1	TRBJ2-1	.	CASSEGGEQFF
TRBV29-1	TRBJ2-1	.	CSVVGTSGRGNEQFF
TRBV7-7	TRBJ2-3	.	CASSLGVAGDGFDTQYF
TRBV6-5	TRBJ1-6	.	CASSLLNSPLHF
TRBV29-1	TRBJ1-6	few	CSVSTGDGSPLHF
TRBV18	TRBJ2-1	.	CASSPFTVAGGPVEQFF
TRBV5-1	TRBJ2-2	once	CASSLEVQRGGTGELFF
TRBV28	TRBJ1-5	.	CASSQSNQPQHF
TRBV7-9	TRBJ2-7	.	CASSEVPASSYEQYF
TRBV21-1	TRBJ2-5	.	CATCGQGAGETQYF
TRBV28	TRBJ2-3	few	CASSGLVTQYF
TRBV5-4	TRBJ1-1	.	CASSYRNLNTEAFF
TRBV7-9	TRBJ1-2	.	CASSLATNYGYTF
TRBV30	TRBJ2-3	.	CAWGRGGADTQYF
TRBV18	TRBJ2-7	.	CASSPPGTGREQYF
TRBV16	TRBJ1-1	.	CASSLLLTANTEAFF
TRBV10-3	TRBJ2-6	.	CAISESDRLMSGANVLTF
TRBV2	TRBJ2-1	.	CASSDTGQSYNEQFF
TRBV6-1	TRBJ1-4	.	CASSGDISRGRKLFF
TRBV6-1	TRBJ2-3	.	CASTELAGTGSTDTQYF
TRBV5-1	TRBJ2-2	.	CASSDSGVRPTGELFF